What follows are 10 T cell receptor beta chains derived from one specimen sequenced in a study of T cell repertoires in cytomegalovirus infection. TCRdb re-called the reads through MiXCR, storing one row per CDR3 protein. The data contain 740,000 or so distinct CDR3 sequences, 35% to 45% of them singletons. Sequencing was done on a sample of PBMCs. The receptors were sampled from a human donor in good health (CMV status not recorded). Some clones in this sample may be carry-over from other donors' samples.

The chain links TRBV28 to TRBJ2-7; D uncertain. The V end was cut by 3 bases, the J end by 5 bases, with 14 bases between. The CDR3 is 14 amino acids. CDR1 MDHEN and CDR2 SYDVKM come from the germline V gene. The CDR3 spells CASSLGSLGDEQYF. The CDR3 DNA follows: TGTGCCAGCAGTTTGGGCTCCCTTGGAGACGAGCAGTACTTC.

V and J are TRBV5-1 and TRBJ2-1, with D unresolved. CDR3 length: 14 amino acids. CDR1 is SGHRS and CDR2 is YFSETQ in the germline V gene. V was pared by 4 bases and J by 6 bases, with 14 bases between. In DNA form, the CDR3 reads TGCGCCAGCAGCAATGACCCCCCGTTCAATGAGCAGTTCTTC. This gives the protein CASSNDPPFNEQFF.

The V gene is TRBV6-1, the J gene TRBJ2-7, with TRBD1 identical over 7 bases. V shed 6 bases and J 3 bases; nucleotides not matched to a gene: 14. This CDR3 region has 16 residues. The V gene's germline CDR1 is MNHNS and CDR2 SASEGT. The CDR3 coding sequence is TGTGCCAGCAGGAAAACCGGGACAGAAAATTTCTACGAGCAGTACTTC. It yields the protein CASRKTGTENFYEQYF.

The V gene is TRBV20-1, the J gene TRBJ2-3; D might be TRBD2 (6 bases). Trimming removed 6 bases from V and 1 base from J, with 20 bases in between. This CDR3 is 16 amino acids long. Germline V gives CDR1 DFQATT, CDR2 SNEGSKA (reference sequence). The CDR3 DNA reads as TGCAGTGCCCACCTCCCAACCAGCGGGCGCACAGATACGCAGTATTTT. Its protein is CSAHLPTSGRTDTQYF.

The gene calls are TRBV18 and TRBJ1-1, with D possibly being TRBD1 (6 bases). Looked up from germline, CDR1 is KGHSH and CDR2 is LQKENI. CDR3 length equals 13 residues. With 10 bases removed from V and 3 bases from J, the gap between germline ends came to 15 bases. The CDR3 loop is CATTGLGHTEAFF. The CDR3 nucleotides are TGTGCCACCACAGGGTTGGGCCACACTGAAGCTTTCTTT.

The chain uses TRBV20-1 and TRBJ2-7; 10 bases align to TRBD2. The CDR3 consists of 15 residues. With 3 bases clipped from V and 2 bases from J, the junction kept 7 bases outside the gene matches. Germline CDR1 and CDR2: DFQATT and SNEGSKA (reference sequence). The CDR3 DNA sequence: TGCAGTGCTAGTGGTCTAGCGGGAGTCCCCTACGAGCAGTACTTC. It codes for CSASGLAGVPYEQYF.

V usage is TRBV14 and J usage is TRBJ1-2; D is possibly TRBD1 (6 bases). Trimming cost V 3 bases and J 5 bases, with 10 bases left between them. The V gene's germline CDR1 is SGHDN and CDR2 FVKESK. The length of the CDR3 is 13 residues. The CDR3 DNA is TGTGCCAGCAGCCAGTGGACAGAATATGGCTACACCTTC. Translation gives CASSQWTEYGYTF.

There are a few counts of this clonotype. Written as DNA, the CDR3 is TGTGCCAGCAGTTTTTCCCTGGAAGCTAGCGGTGAGACCCAGTACTTC. Protein: CASSFSLEASGETQYF. The chain has TRBV6-5 and TRBJ2-5, with TRBD2 identical over 7 bases. From germline, CDR1 is MNHEY and CDR2 SVGAGI. V dropped 4 bases and J dropped 5; count of bases not matched to a gene: 13. This CDR3 spans 16 amino acids.

CDR3 amino acids: CAISESGGFSNQPQHF. CDR3 DNA sequence: TGTGCCATCAGTGAGTCCGGGGGGTTTAGCAATCAGCCCCAGCATTTT. The gene calls are TRBV10-3 and TRBJ1-5; possibly TRBD1 for D (5 bases). The CDR3 contains 16 residues. Germline CDR1 ENHRY, CDR2 SYGVKD. Trimming removed 0 bases at V and 0 bases at J, with 9 bases between.

The table lists this clonotype with many counts. The chain recombines TRBV7-8 with TRBJ1-1; TRBD1 aligns across 9 bases. The junction had 8 bases not matched to a gene; V was cut back by 3 bases and J by 3 bases. Germline assignment: CDR1 SGHVS and CDR2 FQNEAQ. The CDR3 length is 16 residues. In DNA, the CDR3 is TGTGCCAGCAGCTTTCCAGAAACAGGGGGCTACACTGAAGCTTTCTTT. It specifies CASSFPETGGYTEAFF.